The 25 T cell receptor beta chains below all came from one sample that was sequenced in a study of T cells in Graves' hyperthyroidism and ophthalmopathy (dated by TCRdb to the late 2010s). Library preparation employed multiplex PCR. Sequencing instrument: Illumina HiSeq 2000. Amplification of TCR beta CDR3 regions was carried out from RNA transcripts. The first round of RT-PCR for the TCR CDR3 was performed with the HTBI primer set and the Qiagen OneStep RT-PCR kit. TCRdb reprocessing: public reads trimmed at Q25 with fastp, clones called with MiXCR, in-frame beta chains kept. Each entry merges the rows of one CDR3 protein and shows their most common DNA and genes. The sample data list a few hundred thousand distinct CDR3 sequences, and about a sixth of these were observed just once. Approximately 15% of the sample rests with the top ten. The sequenced material came from blood. These receptors were taken from a woman under 30 with Graves' ophthalmopathy.

This clonotype has more than one count but fewer than ten. The CDR3 region has the DNA TGTGAACGAGGTGGCTCTAGCACAGATACGCAGTATTTT. The encoded protein is CERGGSSTDTQYF. The V and J genes are TRBV6-1 and TRBJ2-3; D call uncertain. CDR3 length: 13 residues. CDR1 and CDR2 (germline): MNHNS, SASEGT.

This clonotype was seen many times. The chain has TRBV6-1 and TRBJ1-1; 11 bases are shared with TRBD1. This CDR3 comprises 16 residues. V shed 7 bases and J 2 bases; nucleotides not matched to a gene: 9. In germline, CDR1 is MNHNS, CDR2 SASEGT. CDR3 in amino acids: CASTRGTGGGNTEAFF. The CDR3 DNA reads TGTGCCAGCACCCGCGGGACAGGGGGTGGCAACACTGAAGCTTTCTTT.

Ten or more counts support this clonotype. DNA of the CDR3: TGTGCCAGCAGTGGGGCTAGCGGGGGGACCGGGGAGCTGTTTTTT. Amino acids: CASSGASGGTGELFF. V gene TRBV6-2 or TRBV6-3 combines with J gene TRBJ2-2; 11 bases are shared with TRBD2. The trim removed 5 bases at V and 5 bases at J, leaving 4 bases unmatched. The CDR3 extends over 15 amino acids. Germline CDR1 and CDR2: MNHEY and SVGEGT.

This clonotype was counted at least ten times. The V gene is TRBV10-3, the J gene TRBJ2-7; D remains ambiguous. The CDR3 loop spans 14 amino acids. V gave up 4 bases and J gave up 0 bases, with 10 bases separating them. Looked up from germline, CDR1 is ENHRY and CDR2 is SYGVKD. CDR3 sequence: CAISGKGISYEQYF. The CDR3, as DNA: TGTGCCATCAGTGGAAAAGGGATCTCCTACGAGCAGTACTTC.

This chain joins TRBV19 and TRBJ1-2, with D possibly being TRBD1 (5 bases). With 1 base removed from V and 2 bases from J, the gap between germline ends came to 17 bases. CDR1 and CDR2 from the germline V gene are LNHDA and SQIVND (reference sequence). The CDR3 is made up of 17 amino acids. The CDR3 loop is CASSIATGRIENYGYTF. CDR3 coding DNA: TGTGCCAGTAGTATAGCGACGGGGCGGATTGAAAACTATGGCTACACCTTC.

This clonotype was counted at least ten times. The rearrangement links TRBV12-3 or TRBV12-4 to TRBJ1-2, with 8 positions matching TRBD1. The CDR3 is made up of 16 amino acids. The V and J ends lost 4 bases and 2 bases, in that order; junction bases with no gene match: 9. The CDR3 DNA is TGTGCCAGCAGTTCCCTGGACAGGGACTACAACTATGGCTACACCTTC. Translating gives CASSSLDRDYNYGYTF.

This clonotype was detected only once. This chain links TRBV10-3 with TRBJ2-7; the D is unclear. CDR1 and CDR2 from the germline V gene are ENHRY and SYGVKD. The CDR3 runs to 9 residues. The V end was cut by 11 bases, the J end by 4 bases, with 6 bases between. The CDR3 region is CAFPYEQYF. Here the CDR3 DNA reads TGTGCCTTCCCATACGAGCAGTACTTC.

With respect to this clonotype: A clone one base away is much larger, so this may be a read error. The gene calls are TRBV10-3 and TRBJ1-5; D is unclear. The CDR3 covers 15 residues. CDR1 is ENHRY, CDR2 SYGVKD, per germline. V was clipped by 5 bases and J by 5 bases, with 16 bases between them. The CDR3 sequence is CAISPDSQLDQPQHF. The DNA for the CDR3 is TGTGCCATCAGTCCCGACTCCCAGCTCGATCAGCCCCAGCATTTT.

This clonotype was found many times. This chain uses TRBV28 with TRBJ2-6; D gene uncertain. CDR3 length equals 14 residues. CDR1 and CDR2 (germline): MDHEN, SYDVKM. Trimming pared 4 bases from V and 1 base from J, leaving 5 bases between. CDR3 residues: CASSSFSGANVLTF. CDR3 coding DNA: TGTGCCAGCAGTTCCTTTTCTGGGGCCAACGTCCTGACTTTC.

Ten or more counts support this clonotype. V is TRBV5-1 and J is TRBJ2-1, with D possibly matching TRBD2 (6 bases). V was shortened by 1 base and J by 1 base, with 15 bases between the two germline ends. CDR1 is SGHRS, CDR2 YFSETQ, per germline. The CDR3 contains 17 residues. This chain's CDR3 is CASSLWPSEDSYNEQFF. The CDR3, as DNA: TGCGCCAGCAGCTTGTGGCCTAGCGAAGATTCCTACAATGAGCAGTTCTTC.

This clonotype was counted between two and nine times. The CDR3: CASSQPPGAGGGETQYF. The CDR3 coding sequence is TGCGCCAGCAGCCAACCGCCCGGAGCGGGAGGGGGTGAGACCCAGTACTTC. The chain recombines TRBV4-1 with TRBJ2-5, with 10 positions matching TRBD2. V lost 2 bases to trimming and J lost 5 bases; unmatched junction nucleotides: 11. This CDR3 has 17 residues. Germline CDR1 MGHRA, CDR2 YSYEKL.

This clonotype was seen at least ten times. The rearrangement links TRBV7-3 to TRBJ2-1; D is perhaps TRBD2 (6 bases). This CDR3 comprises 14 residues. CDR1 SGHTA and CDR2 FQGTGA come from the germline V gene. The V end was cut by 4 bases, the J end by 7 bases, with 14 bases between. In DNA, the CDR3 is TGTGCCAGCAGCTGGAGGGACTCAAAGAATGAGCAGTTCTTC. Its protein product is CASSWRDSKNEQFF.

This clonotype showed up many times. The chain carries TRBV7-3 and TRBJ2-5, with D unresolved. The CDR3 consists of 15 residues. V was clipped by 1 base and J by 1 base, with 10 bases between them. CDR1 is SGHTA, CDR2 FQGTGA, per germline. CDR3 coding DNA: TGTGCCAGCAGCTTAAATCCGTCGATCCAAGAGACCCAGTACTTC. Translation gives CASSLNPSIQETQYF.

This clonotype was counted many times. The chain carries TRBV30 and TRBJ1-2; D is ambiguous. V was shortened by 2 bases and J by 3 bases, with 7 bases between the two germline ends. This CDR3 is built from 12 residues. Germline-derived CDR1 and CDR2 are GTSNPN and SVGIG (reference sequence). Here the CDR3 DNA reads TGTGCCTGGAGTCCCGGTGACTATGGCTACACCTTC. Translation: CAWSPGDYGYTF.

This clonotype was detected ten times or more. The chain couples TRBV30 to TRBJ1-4; 8 bases fit TRBD1. The germline gives CDR1 GTSNPN, CDR2 SVGIG (reference sequence). The CDR3 extends over 13 amino acids. The V segment lost 0 bases and the J segment 11 bases; nucleotides outside the gene matches: 5. The CDR3 is CAWSVAGGVKLFF. The CDR3 DNA is TGTGCCTGGAGTGTAGCAGGGGGCGTGAAACTGTTTTTT. Combining the CDR3 with reference TRBV30 and TRBJ1-4 gives the whole variable domain SQTIHQWPATLVQPVGSPLSLECTVEGTSNPNLYWYRQAAGRGLQLLFYSVGIGQISSEVPQNLSASRPQDRQFILSSKKLLLSDSGFYLCAWSVAGGVKLFFGSGTQLSVL.

The J gene is TRBJ2-3, the V gene TRBV11-2, with 14 bases fitting TRBD2. CDR1 SGHAT and CDR2 FQNNGV come from the germline V gene. This CDR3 is built from 16 residues. V dropped 5 bases and J dropped 5; count of bases not matched to a gene: 6. CDR3 sequence reads: CASSLAGTSGRDTQYF. The DNA for the CDR3 is TGTGCCAGCAGCCTGGCCGGGACTAGCGGGAGAGATACGCAGTATTTT.

This clonotype was seen many times. The chain joins TRBV3-1 to TRBJ1-2; D is ambiguous. Between the trimmed V and J ends, which lost 4 bases and 6 bases, there was a span of 21 bases. Germline V gene data show CDR1 as LGHDT and CDR2 as YNNKEL (reference sequence). The CDR3 extends over 16 amino acids. For the CDR3, the DNA is TGTGCCAGCAGCCCCTCACGCCGGGCCTGGAGTCATGGCTACACCTTC. This translates into CASSPSRRAWSHGYTF.

This clonotype was counted ten times or more. The J gene is TRBJ1-2, the V gene TRBV28; TRBD1 is a possible D gene (5 bases). Germline CDR1 is MDHEN and CDR2 is SYDVKM. V lost 5 bases and J lost 4, with 14 bases in between. The CDR3 extends over 14 amino acids. This CDR3 is CASSPVGRGYGYTF. CDR3 nucleotides: TGTGCCAGCAGTCCGGTCGGTAGGGGCTATGGCTACACCTTC.

This clonotype was found many times. This chain connects TRBV20-1 to TRBJ2-1; TRBD2 is a possible D gene (5 bases). The CDR3 is 14 amino acids. CDR1 and CDR2 from the germline V gene are DFQATT and SNEGSKA (reference sequence). Trimming removed 0 bases from V and 4 bases from J, with 10 bases in between. In DNA form, the CDR3 reads TGCAGTGCTAGAGATCAGCGGAGATACAATGAGCAGTTCTTC. Translating gives CSARDQRRYNEQFF.

About this clonotype itself: Possible read error: a much larger clone is one base away. The J gene is TRBJ1-1, the V gene TRBV30; D gene uncertain. There are 12 residues in the CDR3. The germline V gene encodes CDR1 GTSNPN and CDR2 SVGIG (reference sequence). The CDR3 is CAWSQVNTEASF. The CDR3 region has the DNA TGTGCCTGGAGCCAGGTGAACACTGAAGCTTCCTTT.

Only one count was recorded for this clonotype. V gene TRBV4-3 combines with J gene TRBJ1-1; no clear D gene. The CDR3 length is 16 residues. Trimming took off 1 base at V and 1 base at J, with 13 bases between the two ends. Germline CDR1 and CDR2: LGHNA and YSLEER. CDR3 protein: CASSQASTPSNTEAFF. In nucleotides, the CDR3 is TGCGCCAGCAGCCAAGCCTCCACACCTTCGAACACTGAAGCTTTCTTT.

This clonotype was counted many times. CDR3 sequence (DNA): TGTGCCAGCAGCCCGTCATGGGGGGGAAGCTACGAGCAGTACTTC. Its protein product is CASSPSWGGSYEQYF. V gene TRBV11-1 combines with J gene TRBJ2-7, with 7 bases identical to TRBD2. Germline CDR1 is SGHAT and CDR2 is FQDESV (reference sequence). The CDR3 is 15 amino acids. V trimming: 5 bases; J trimming: 3 bases; junction bases outside the gene matches: 10.

V gene TRBV9 combines with J gene TRBJ2-3, with a tentative D call TRBD1 (5 bases). Per germline, CDR1 SGDLS and CDR2 YYNGEE. The CDR3 runs 16 residues. Trimming took off 0 bases at V and 1 base at J, with 12 bases between the two ends. This chain's CDR3 is CASSVEGFFGTDTQYF. CDR3 nucleotide sequence: TGTGCCAGCAGCGTAGAGGGGTTCTTTGGCACAGATACGCAGTATTTT.

Ten or more counts support this clonotype. This chain joins TRBV2 and TRBJ2-7; TRBD1 agrees at 11 bases. Germline loops: CDR1 SNHLY, CDR2 FYNNEI. The ends lost 2 bases at V and 4 bases at J; junction bases unmatched: 4. The CDR3 length is 15 residues. The CDR3 protein is CASSERTGGSYEQYF. Here the CDR3 DNA reads TGTGCCAGCAGTGAAAGGACAGGGGGCTCTTACGAGCAGTACTTC.

This chain connects TRBV6-1 to TRBJ2-1; 8 bases fit TRBD2. CDR3 length: 15 amino acids. V shed 0 bases, J shed 4 bases, and the junction held 2 bases outside the gene matches. CDR1 MNHNS and CDR2 SASEGT come from the germline V gene. The CDR3, as DNA: TGTGCCAGCAGTGAAGCAGCGGGAGAGTACAATGAGCAGTTCTTC. Translating gives CASSEAAGEYNEQFF.